In this sample, the clone carrying this T cell receptor beta chain turned up a few times. The antigen is unknown. Looked up from germline, CDR1 is MNHEY and CDR2 is SVGAGI. V trimming: 2 bases; J trimming: 0 bases; junction bases outside the gene matches: 1. The CDR3 is 14 amino acids. The sample comes from a study of OX40 agonist ivuxolimab in advanced cancers. Study context: Patients were treated with ivuxolimab, an agonistic anti-OX40 (CD134) antibody. Partial responses, seen in three patients, involved one hepatocellular carcinoma and two cutaneous melanomas. Patients were dosed intravenously with ivuxolimab at 0.01 to 10 mg/kg every 2 weeks.

Sequencing was performed with immunoSEQ multiplex PCR; in TCRdb, only in-frame clones are kept and a portion is missing. Of 50,000 to 65,000 clones in the sample, roughly 80% were seen once. Overall study findings and caveats: The authors also found low normalized T-cell clonal expansion in some nonresponders.

This sample comprised CD4+ or CD8+ T cells sorted from blood, obtained in a trial of the OX40 agonist ivuxolimab. The rearrangement uses TRBV6-5 and TRBJ2-7; 7 bases map to TRBD1. This clonotype was obtained from an adult with an advanced solid tumor such as melanoma, head and neck, liver or kidney cancer. CDR3 region: CASSYRDSSYEQYF. In nucleotides, the CDR3 is TGTGCCAGCAGTTACCGGGACAGCTCCTACGAGCAGTACTTC.